The text below deals with one T cell receptor beta chain. Antigen: not known. CDR1 and CDR2 from the germline V gene are SGDLS and YYNGEE. The V gene lost 0 bases and the J gene lost 6 bases, with 13 bases spanning the gap. The CDR3 totals 15 residues. Profiled with immunoSEQ multiplex PCR; TCRdb holds only in-frame clones, not every one. The sample consists of roughly 2,500,000 clones, 93% of them appearing once. The record originates from a study of shared clonotypes between healthy human individuals. The wider study: Each donor had three CD4 naive, three CD4 memory, two CD8 naive and one CD8 memory plate.

Overall study findings and caveats: Naive subsets typically showed greater estimated richness than memory subsets. A small donor pool kept down the genetic and exposure-history diversity that was represented. Some naive CD4 clonotypes, roughly 5%, turned up in common across a handful of donors.

The sequenced sample was naive CD4+ T cells from PBMCs. The subset: CD45RA+ positively selected. This TCR derives from a young man in good health. Some clones in this sample may be carry-over from other donors' samples. The chain uses TRBV9 and TRBJ2-1, with D unclear. In DNA, the CDR3 is TGTGCCAGCAGCGTAGTCGGCTACCCAGGCAATGAGCAGTTCTTC. Its protein is CASSVVGYPGNEQFF. The whole variable domain, remainder taken from reference TRBV9 and TRBJ2-1, is DSGVTQTPKHLITATGQRVTLRCSPRSGDLSVYWYQQSLDQGLQFLIQYYNGEERAKGNILERFSAQQFPDLHSELNLSSLELGDSALYFCASSVVGYPGNEQFFGPGTRLTVL.